These T cell receptor beta chains were read from a single sample in a study of blood T cell repertoires in COVID-19. Only in-frame clones appear in the TCRdb table, and some are missing; sequencing was by immunoSEQ multiplex PCR. The sample consists of 200,000 to 250,000 clones, roughly 83% of them appearing once. Sequenced sample: peripheral blood. These receptors came from a woman in her forties or fifties with acute or convalescent COVID-19. Both conserved end residues are part of each CDR3. The D gene is left open where the match is weak. Size is omitted from some rows. Given values are once, few, many or a class for expanded clones.

CDR3: CASSPLAYNEKLFF
DNA: TGTGCCAGCTCACCGTTGGCTTATAATGAAAAACTGTTTTTT
size: NA
V: TRBV18
length: 14
D: NA
J: TRBJ1-4

CDR3: CASSPGGTEAFF
DNA: TGTGCCAGCAGCCCAGGGGGAACTGAAGCTTTCTTT
size: NA
V: TRBV7-9
length: 12
D: TRBD1
J: TRBJ1-1

CDR3: CASSLTGTYEQYF
DNA: TGCGCCAGCAGCTTAACAGGAACTTACGAGCAGTACTTC
size: NA
V: TRBV5-1
length: 13
D: NA
J: TRBJ2-7

CDR3: CASGSGRSYNEQFF
DNA: TGTGCCAGTGGTAGCGGGAGGTCCTACAATGAGCAGTTCTTC
size: NA
V: TRBV19
length: 14
D: TRBD2
J: TRBJ2-1

CDR3: CSVAAGGDYGYTF
DNA: TGCAGCGTTGCGGCAGGGGGCGACTATGGCTACACCTTC
size: NA
V: TRBV29-1
length: 13
D: TRBD1
J: TRBJ1-2

CDR3: CASSVEGAATGELFF
DNA: TGTGCCAGCAGCGTAGAGGGGGCGGCCACCGGGGAGCTGTTTTTT
size: NA
V: TRBV7-3
length: 15
D: TRBD1
J: TRBJ2-2

CDR3: CASSQDYTDNYGYTF
DNA: TGTGCCAGCAGCCAAGATTACACCGATAACTATGGCTACACCTTC
size: NA
V: TRBV4-2
length: 15
D: NA
J: TRBJ1-2

CDR3: CASNPGLAGAGTQYF
DNA: TGTGCCAGCAACCCGGGACTAGCGGGGGCTGGTACGCAGTATTTT
size: NA
V: TRBV7-9
length: 15
D: TRBD2
J: TRBJ2-3

CDR3: CASSWKQGAGEKLFF
DNA: TGTGCCAGCAGCTGGAAACAGGGGGCGGGTGAAAAACTGTTTTTT
size: once
V: TRBV7-2
length: 15
D: TRBD1
J: TRBJ1-4

CDR3: CASSPEPLTQYF
DNA: TGTGCCAGCTCACCCGAGCCCCTTACGCAGTATTTT
size: NA
V: TRBV18
length: 12
D: NA
J: TRBJ2-3

CDR3: CASTLGQGNSPLHF
DNA: TGTGCCAGCACTTTGGGACAGGGGAATTCACCCCTCCACTTT
size: NA
V: TRBV27
length: 14
D: TRBD1
J: TRBJ1-6

CDR3: CASTQNRVVYEQYF
DNA: TGTGCCAGCACCCAGAACAGGGTGGTATACGAGCAGTACTTC
size: NA
V: TRBV2
length: 14
D: NA
J: TRBJ2-7

CDR3: CASSRQRFSYNEQFF
DNA: TGTGCCAGCAGTCGACAGCGATTTTCCTACAATGAGCAGTTCTTC
size: few
V: TRBV7-8
length: 15
D: NA
J: TRBJ2-1

CDR3: CASSVRGGEKLFF
DNA: TGTGCCAGCAGCGTAAGGGGGGGTGAAAAACTGTTTTTT
size: once
V: TRBV9
length: 13
D: NA
J: TRBJ1-4